The sequence of this T cell receptor beta chain was determined in a study of T cells after yellow fever vaccination. Study in general: Fractions of limited cellularity were prepared by means of SMART-Seq v4 Ultra Low Input.

This clonotype was observed a handful of times. Its target is unknown. Study outcomes and limitations: Detected again after the booster were most primary-vaccination clones, at 95% to 97% CD4 and approximately 85% CD8. Although most clonotypes did not, a small share appeared in both CD4 and CD8 compartments.

TCRdb re-analysed the 5' RACE reads in MiXCR, keeping a single row per CDR3 protein. This table holds a few hundred thousand distinct CDR3 sequences, about 12% found once. From germline, CDR1 is SGDLS and CDR2 YYNGEE. The CDR3 has 14 amino acids. Trimming cost V 2 bases and J 5 bases; bases outside gene matches: 2. The sequences come from CD4+ T cells sorted from PBMCs, collected 15 days after the yellow fever booster vaccination. The chain employs TRBV9 and TRBJ2-1; 9 bases map to TRBD2. The sequence came from a man aged 18 to 29 who received the YFV17D yellow fever vaccine. For the CDR3, the DNA is TGTGCCAGCAGCGTGACTAGCGGAAACAATGAGCAGTTCTTC. As protein: CASSVTSGNNEQFF.